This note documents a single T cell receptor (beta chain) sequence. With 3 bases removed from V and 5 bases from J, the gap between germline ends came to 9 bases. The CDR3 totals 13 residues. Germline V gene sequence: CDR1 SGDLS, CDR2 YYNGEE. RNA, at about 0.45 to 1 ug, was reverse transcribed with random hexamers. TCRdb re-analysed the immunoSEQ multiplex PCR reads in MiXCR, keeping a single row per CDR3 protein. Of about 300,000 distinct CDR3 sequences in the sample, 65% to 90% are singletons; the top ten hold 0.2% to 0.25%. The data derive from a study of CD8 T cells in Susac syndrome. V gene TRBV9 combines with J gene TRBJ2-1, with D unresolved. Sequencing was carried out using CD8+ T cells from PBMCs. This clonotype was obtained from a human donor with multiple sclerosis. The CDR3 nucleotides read TGTGCCAGCAGCGGTAATATAAACAATGAGCAGTTCTTC. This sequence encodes CASSGNINNEQFF.